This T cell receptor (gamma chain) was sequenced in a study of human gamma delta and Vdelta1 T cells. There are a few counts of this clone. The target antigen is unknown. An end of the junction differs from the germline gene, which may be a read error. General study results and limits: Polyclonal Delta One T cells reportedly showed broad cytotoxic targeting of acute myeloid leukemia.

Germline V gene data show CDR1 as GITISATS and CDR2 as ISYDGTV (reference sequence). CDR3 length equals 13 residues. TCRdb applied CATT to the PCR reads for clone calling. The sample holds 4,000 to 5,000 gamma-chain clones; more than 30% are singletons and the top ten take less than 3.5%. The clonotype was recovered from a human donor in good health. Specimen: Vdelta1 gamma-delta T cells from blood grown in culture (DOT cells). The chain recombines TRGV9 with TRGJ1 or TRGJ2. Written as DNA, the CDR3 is TGTGCCTTGTGGGCTCCCCTTTATGATAAGAAACTCTTT. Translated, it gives CALWAPLYDKKLF.